This T cell receptor beta chain is drawn from a study of vaccination effects on CD4 cells after COVID-19. As for this clone: Antigen specificity is unknown.

Sequenced by immunoSEQ multiplex PCR; TCRdb stores in-frame clones only, minus some. This table has approximately 8,900 clones, approximately 72% appearing once. Before any sequencing was done, the ViraFEST assay used viral peptide pools to expand antigen-specific CD4+ T cells. Once cultured for 10 to 11 days, the cells underwent separation to obtain CD4+ T cells. Half-medium changes using IL-2 medium occurred on days 3 and 7. This material consisted of CD4+ T cells from PBMCs cultured with HCoV-229E spike peptides, taken before COVID-19 vaccination. This clonotype was sampled from a human donor who received a COVID-19 vaccine.

In DNA form, the CDR3 reads TGTGCCAGCAAACCTACAGGGGGCGCGGGTGGAGCGGCTTTCTTT. It codes for CASKPTGGAGGAAFF. The chain employs TRBV25-1 and TRBJ1-1; 9 bases align to TRBD1. The V segment lost 7 bases and the J segment 11 bases; nucleotides outside the gene matches: 17. Germline V gene sequence: CDR1 MGHDK, CDR2 SYGVNS. This CDR3 region has 15 residues.